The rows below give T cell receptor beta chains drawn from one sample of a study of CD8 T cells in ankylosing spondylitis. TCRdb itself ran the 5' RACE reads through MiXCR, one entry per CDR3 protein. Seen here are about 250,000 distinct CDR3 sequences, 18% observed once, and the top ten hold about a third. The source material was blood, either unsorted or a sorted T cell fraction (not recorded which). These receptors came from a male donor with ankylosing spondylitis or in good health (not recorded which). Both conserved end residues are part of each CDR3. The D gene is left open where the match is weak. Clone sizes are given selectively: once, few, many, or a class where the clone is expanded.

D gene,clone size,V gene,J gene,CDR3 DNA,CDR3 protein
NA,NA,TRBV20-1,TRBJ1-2,TGCAGTGCTAGAGTCCCTGGGTCAGGATTGCATGGCTACACCTTC,CSARVPGSGLHGYTF
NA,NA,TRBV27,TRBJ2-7,TGTGCCAGCAGTTTAAATAGGGACACCTACGAGCAGTACTTC,CASSLNRDTYEQYF
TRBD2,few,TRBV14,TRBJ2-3,TGTGCCAGCAGCCAAAGACTAGCGGGGATCACAGATACGCAGTATTTT,CASSQRLAGITDTQYF
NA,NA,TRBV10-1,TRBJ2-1,TGCGCCAGCAGTGAGACGATTTTTAATGAGCAGTTCTTC,CASSETIFNEQFF
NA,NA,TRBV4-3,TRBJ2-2,TGCGCCAGCAGCCAAGATTGGGGAGACACCGGGGAGCTGTTTTTT,CASSQDWGDTGELFF
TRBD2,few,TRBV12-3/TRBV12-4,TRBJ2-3,TGTGCCAGCAGTACAATAGCGGGAGGCACAGATACGCAGTATTTT,CASSTIAGGTDTQYF
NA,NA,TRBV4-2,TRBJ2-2,TGTGCCAGCAGCCAAGACATGTCCGGGGAGCTGTTTTTT,CASSQDMSGELFF
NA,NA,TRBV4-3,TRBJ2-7,TGCGCCAGCAGCCAAGACAGGATCTCCTACGAGCAGTACTTC,CASSQDRISYEQYF
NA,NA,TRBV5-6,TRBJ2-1,TGTGCCAGCAGCTTGGGAGGGATCCTTCGCAATGAGCAGTTCTTC,CASSLGGILRNEQFF
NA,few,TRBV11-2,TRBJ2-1,TGTGCCAGCAGCTGGCCAGGGAGTATCTACAATGAGCAGTTCTTC,CASSWPGSIYNEQFF
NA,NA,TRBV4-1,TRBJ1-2,TGCGCCAGCAGCCAACGCGGGACGGGAAATGGCTATGGCTACACCTTC,CASSQRGTGNGYGYTF
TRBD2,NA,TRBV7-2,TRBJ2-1,TGTGCCAGCAGCTACCTAGCGGGAGTTGAGCAGTTCTTC,CASSYLAGVEQFF
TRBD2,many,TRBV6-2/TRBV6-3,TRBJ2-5,TGTGCCAGCAGTTACGGCGGGAGGGCCGAGACCCAGTACTTC,CASSYGGRAETQYF
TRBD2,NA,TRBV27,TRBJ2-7,TGTGCCAGCAGTTTCGGCAGCGGGAGGCACGAGCAGTACTTC,CASSFGSGRHEQYF
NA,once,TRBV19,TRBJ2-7,TGTGCCAGTAGTATGACGGGGCTCTACGAGCAGTACTTC,CASSMTGLYEQYF
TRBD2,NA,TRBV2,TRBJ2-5,TGTGCCAGCAGCGACCCAAGAGCGGGAGGGGGAGAGACCCAGTACTTC,CASSDPRAGGGETQYF
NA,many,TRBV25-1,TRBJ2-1,TGTGCCAGCGCTTATGACAATGAGCAGTTCTTC,CASAYDNEQFF
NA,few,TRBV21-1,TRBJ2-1,TGTGCCAGCAACAGCGGGAGTGGGAGGGATGAGCAGTTCTTC,CASNSGSGRDEQFF
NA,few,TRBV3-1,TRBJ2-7,TGTGCCAGCACCCCCTCGTGGGGAAGCTCCTACGAGCAGTACTTC,CASTPSWGSSYEQYF
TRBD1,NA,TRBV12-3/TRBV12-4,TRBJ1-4,TGTGCCAGCAGGCCCGACAGGGGTGGTGAAAAACTGTTTTTT,CASRPDRGGEKLFF
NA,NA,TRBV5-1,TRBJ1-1,TGCGCCAGCAGCGGTCAGCATATGAACACTGAAGCTTTCTTT,CASSGQHMNTEAFF
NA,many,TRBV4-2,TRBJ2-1,TGTGCCAGCAGCGCAACGGGAGAGCAGTTCTTC,CASSATGEQFF
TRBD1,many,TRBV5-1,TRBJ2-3,TGCGCCAGCAGCCCGGGACAGGGAAACACAGATACGCAGTATTTT,CASSPGQGNTDTQYF
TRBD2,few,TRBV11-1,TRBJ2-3,TGTGCCAGCAGCTCGGCTCCGGGACTAGCGGAGACGGCATTCACAGATACGCAGTATTTT,CASSSAPGLAETAFTDTQYF
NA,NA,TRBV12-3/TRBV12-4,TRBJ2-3,TGTGCCAGCAGTTTAGCGCTTGGAGATACGCAGTATTTT,CASSLALGDTQYF
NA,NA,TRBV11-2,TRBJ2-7,TGTGCCAGCAGCTTAGTATACGGGGTCCCAGGCGGCTTCAACGAGCAGTACTTC,CASSLVYGVPGGFNEQYF
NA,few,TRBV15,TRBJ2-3,TGTGCCACCAGCGGCTACAGGGTAGATACGCAGTATTTT,CATSGYRVDTQYF
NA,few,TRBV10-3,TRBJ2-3,TGTGCCATCAGTGAGTCGGCCGGGACAAAACACGACCCTAGCACAGATACGCAGTATTTT,CAISESAGTKHDPSTDTQYF
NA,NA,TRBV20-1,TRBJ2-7,TGCAGTGCTAGAGATCTTCAAAGGGTAGCCTACGAGCAGTACTTC,CSARDLQRVAYEQYF
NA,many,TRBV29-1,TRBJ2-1,TGCAGCGTTCCCAGGACAGCTCTCAATGAGCAGTTCTTC,CSVPRTALNEQFF
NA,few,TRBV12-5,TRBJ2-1,TGTGCTAGTGGTTTGTTATGGGGGACGGACTCCTACAATGAGCAGTTCTTC,CASGLLWGTDSYNEQFF
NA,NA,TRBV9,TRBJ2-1,TGTGCCAGCAGCGCTGGACCACGGAATGAGCAGTTCTTC,CASSAGPRNEQFF
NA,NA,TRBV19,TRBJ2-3,TGTGCCAGTAGTATAGTGGGATCTTCAGATACGCAGTATTTT,CASSIVGSSDTQYF
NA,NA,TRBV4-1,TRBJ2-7,TGCGCCAGCAGCCACAGCCTAGGAGAAAACGAGCAGTACTTC,CASSHSLGENEQYF
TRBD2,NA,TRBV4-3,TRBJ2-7,TGCGCCAGCAGCCAGTCCGGGTTGCTAGCGGGAGGCCCTAGCGCCTACGAGCAGTACTTC,CASSQSGLLAGGPSAYEQYF
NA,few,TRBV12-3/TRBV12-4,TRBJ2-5,TGTGCCAGCAGTCCAACAGAAGAAGAGACCCAGTACTTC,CASSPTEEETQYF
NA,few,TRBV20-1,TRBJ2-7,TGCAGTGCTAGGGAGCGGGTGGGGGGGCACGAGCAGTACTTC,CSARERVGGHEQYF
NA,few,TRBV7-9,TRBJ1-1,TGTGCCAGCAGCCCAGTCGGCAGCACTGAAGCTTTCTTT,CASSPVGSTEAFF
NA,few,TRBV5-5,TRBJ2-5,TGTGCCAGCAGCGACGATTGGGGAGAGACCCAGTACTTC,CASSDDWGETQYF
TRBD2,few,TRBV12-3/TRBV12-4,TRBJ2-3,TGTGCCAGCAGGTCGGGGCGGGAGACCGCAGATACGCAGTATTTT,CASRSGRETADTQYF
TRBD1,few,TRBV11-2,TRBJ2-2,TGTGCCAGCAGCCCCGGACAGGGCTTGAACACCGGGGAGCTGTTTTTT,CASSPGQGLNTGELFF
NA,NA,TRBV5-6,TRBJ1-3,TGTGCCAGCAGCGGACCGGGACCGGCGAGCTCTGGAAACACCATATATTTT,CASSGPGPASSGNTIYF
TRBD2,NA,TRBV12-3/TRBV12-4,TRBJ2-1,TGTGCCAGCAGTTTTCCTGAGACTAGCTTGTTCTTC,CASSFPETSLFF
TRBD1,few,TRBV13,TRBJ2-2,TGTGCCAGCAGCTTAGCCAGGACAGGGGGAAGAACCGGGGAGCTGTTTTTT,CASSLARTGGRTGELFF
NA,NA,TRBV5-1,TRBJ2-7,TGCGCCAGCAGCTTGGGCAGGGGTTTTGCCTACGAGCAGTACTTC,CASSLGRGFAYEQYF
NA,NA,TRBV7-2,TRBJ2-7,TGTGCCAGCAGCAAAACAACTTACGAGCAGTACTTC,CASSKTTYEQYF
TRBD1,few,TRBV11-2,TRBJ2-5,TGTGCCAGCAGCCCTGGGACAGTAGGGGAGACCCAGTACTTC,CASSPGTVGETQYF
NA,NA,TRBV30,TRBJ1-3,TGTGCCTGGAGTGTGGATTGGTCAACTGGAAACACCATATATTTT,CAWSVDWSTGNTIYF
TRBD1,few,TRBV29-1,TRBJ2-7,TGCAGCGTTTCCGGGACAGATGGACAGGAAGGGGAGTACGAGCAGTACTTC,CSVSGTDGQEGEYEQYF
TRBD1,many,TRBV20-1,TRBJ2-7,TGCAGTGCTAGAGATCTAAGGGGGACAGGGTTTGAGCAGTACTTC,CSARDLRGTGFEQYF
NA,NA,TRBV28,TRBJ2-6,TGTGCCAGCAGTTTTCGGGGGATTAGCTCTGGGGCCAACGTCCTGACTTTC,CASSFRGISSGANVLTF
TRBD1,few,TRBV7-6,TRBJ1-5,TGTGCCAGCAGCAGGACAGGCGGTCAGCCCCAGCATTTT,CASSRTGGQPQHF
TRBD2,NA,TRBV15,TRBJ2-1,TGTGCCACCAGCAGAGATCTGGCGGGAGGTTACAATGAGCAGTTCTTC,CATSRDLAGGYNEQFF
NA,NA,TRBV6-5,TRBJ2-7,TGTGCCAGCAGTTACTCGATAGGGCACTTGGCCTACGAGCAGTACTTC,CASSYSIGHLAYEQYF
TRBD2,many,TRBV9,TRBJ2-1,TGTGCCAGCAGCGTAGATAGCGGGAGGGCCTACAATGAGCAGTTCTTC,CASSVDSGRAYNEQFF
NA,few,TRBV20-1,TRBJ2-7,TGCAGTGCCACGGACGTATCCTACGAGCAGTACTTC,CSATDVSYEQYF
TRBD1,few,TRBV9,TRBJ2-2,TGTGCCAGCAGCGTTGACAGGGGGTATGGCGGGGAGCTGTTTTTT,CASSVDRGYGGELFF
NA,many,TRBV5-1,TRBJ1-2,TGCGCCAGCAGCTTGGAAGGATTGTGGACCTATGGCTACACCTTC,CASSLEGLWTYGYTF
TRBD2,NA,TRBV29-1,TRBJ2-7,TGCAGCGTTGAAGAAGGAGGAAAAATTGAACCCGGGAGGTACGAGCGGTACTTC,CSVEEGGKIEPGRYERYF
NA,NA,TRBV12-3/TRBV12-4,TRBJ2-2,TGTGCCAGCACCCTCGGACTAAACTACACCGGGGAGCTGTTTTTT,CASTLGLNYTGELFF